What follows describes a single TCR beta chain. Measured with immunoSEQ multiplex PCR; TCRdb has only the in-frame clones, and not every one. The sample carries about 230,000 clones, more than 65% recorded once. The CDR3 loop spans 14 amino acids. Trimming took 2 bases from V and 0 from J, leaving 9 bases between them. Germline V gene sequence: CDR1 SGHDT, CDR2 YYEEEE. This entry belongs to a study of blood T cell repertoires in COVID-19. Sequencing used peripheral blood. The rearrangement joins TRBV5-6 to TRBJ2-7; possible D gene TRBD1, 5 bases. This TCR was sampled from a man aged 45 to 65 with active or convalescent COVID-19. Here the CDR3 DNA reads TGTGCCAGCAGCTTAGGTCAGGGCTCCTACGAGCAGTACTTC. The encoded protein is CASSLGQGSYEQYF.